This T cell receptor (beta chain) originates from a study of blood T cell repertoires in COVID-19. Overall study context: The origin of the acute and convalescent COVID-19 samples was the United States, Italy and Spain. Sample material is recorded as cDNA or gDNA derived from T cells, B-cell-depleted T cells, or PBMCs.

Some clones are missing from TCRdb's copy, which holds only in-frame ones; the method was immunoSEQ multiplex PCR. This sample has approximately 140,000 clones, with 80% to 90% found just once. Trimming removed 12 bases at V and 6 bases at J, with 26 bases between. This CDR3 region has 16 residues. CDR1 KGHDR and CDR2 SFDVKD come from the germline V gene. Residents of about two dozen US areas, aged about 18 to 89 years, made up the participants. Which cohort a participant joined came from the clinical history participants gave. The genes are TRBV24-1 and TRBJ1-5, with D uncertain. Specimen: PBMCs or T cells enriched from blood (not recorded which). The TCR sequence derives from a woman between 50 and 59 years old with acute COVID-19. CDR3 region: CAVTRARALIGQPQHF. DNA of the CDR3: TGTGCCGTGACGAGGGCGCGGGCCCTAATTGGTCAGCCCCAGCATTTT.